Listed here are 10 T cell receptor beta chains from one sample, sequenced in a study of cytomegalovirus exposure and HLA in healthy donors. Both 60 Vbeta primers and 13 Jbeta primers went into the PCR. Assay used: immunoSEQ multiplex PCR; TCRdb lists only in-frame clones, some missing. This repertoire shows 100,000 or so clones, about four fifths found once; its top ten account for less than 2.5%. What was sequenced was PBMCs. The receptors were gathered from a man younger than 40 in good health and CMV-seronegative.

Remarks on this clone: Germline and junction disagree at one end, which may indicate a read error. V is TRBV5-6 and J is TRBJ1-6; possibly TRBD1 for D (5 bases). Germline CDR1 reads SGHDT; CDR2 reads YYEEEE. This CDR3 has 17 amino acids. The CDR3: CASTTTGGSSHNSPLHF. CDR3 in DNA: TGTGCCAGCACCACAACTGGGGGGAGCTCCCATAATTCACCCCTCCACTTT.

The rearrangement joins TRBV7-9 to TRBJ2-7, with 10 bases matching TRBD2. Per the germline V gene, CDR1 is SEHNR and CDR2 is FQNEAQ (reference sequence). J lost 0 bases, V lost 2 bases, and 4 bases had no gene match. The CDR3 length is 16 residues. CDR3 DNA: TGTGCCAGCAGCTTAACGACTAGCGGGTTCTCCTACGAGCAGTACTTC. Translation gives CASSLTTSGFSYEQYF.

This sequence joins TRBV18 and TRBJ2-3; 9 bases are a match to TRBD1. The CDR3 spans 14 residues. The V and J ends lost 4 bases and 10 bases, in that order; junction bases with no gene match: 9. Germline values: CDR1 KGHSH, CDR2 LQKENI. CDR3 region: CASSQDRGGAAQYF. CDR3 DNA sequence: TGTGCCAGCTCACAGGACAGGGGAGGGGCCGCGCAGTATTTT. The full variable domain, its missing parts supplied by reference TRBV18 and TRBJ2-3, is NAGVMQNPRHLVRRRGQEARLRCSPMKGHSHVYWYRQLPEEGLKFMVYLQKENIIDESGMPKERFSAEFPKEGPSILRIQQVVRGDSAAYFCASSQDRGGAAQYFGPGTRLTVL.

This clone was detected once. Here the CDR3 reads CSVGYGETQYF. In nucleotides, the CDR3 is TGCAGCGTTGGATACGGAGAGACCCAGTACTTC. The chain couples TRBV29-1 to TRBJ2-5; no clear D. This CDR3 has 11 residues. Between the trimmed V and J ends, which lost 4 bases and 4 bases, there was a span of 7 bases. Germline V CDR1 and CDR2: SQVTM, ANQGSEA.

The DNA for the CDR3 is TGTGCCACCAGCAGAGAACTAGCGGGAGGATACAATGAGCAGTTCTTC. Protein product: CATSRELAGGYNEQFF. V is TRBV15 and J is TRBJ2-1, with 12 bases lining up with TRBD2. This CDR3 spans 16 amino acids. Per germline, CDR1 LNHNV and CDR2 YYDKDF (reference sequence). Trimming cost V 0 bases and J 4 bases; bases outside gene matches: 1.

The J gene is TRBJ2-7, the V gene TRBV2; TRBD2 aligns across 11 bases. CDR3 length equals 14 residues. V gave up 4 bases and J gave up 1 base; unmatched junction bases: 0. Germline-derived CDR1 and CDR2 are SNHLY and FYNNEI. The CDR3 spells CASSGLAGSYEQYF. CDR3 DNA sequence: TGTGCCAGCAGTGGACTAGCGGGATCCTACGAGCAGTACTTC.

The V call is TRBV6-1, the J call TRBJ2-5; a possible D gene is TRBD2 (6 bases). The ends were cut back, 8 bases at V and 2 bases at J, with 12 bases in the middle. The germline V gene encodes CDR1 MNHNS and CDR2 SASEGT. The CDR3 runs to 13 residues. The CDR3 DNA is TGTGCCAGCCGCCATCGGGGGCAAGAGACCCAGTACTTC. Translating it yields CASRHRGQETQYF.

V usage is TRBV5-1 and J usage is TRBJ2-5; 14 bases are shared with TRBD2. V was pared by 4 bases and J by 4 bases, with 6 bases of the junction left unmatched. Per the germline V gene, CDR1 is SGHRS and CDR2 is YFSETQ. CDR3 length: 16 residues. As DNA, the CDR3 is TGCGCCAGCAGCCCCGGACTAGCGGGAGGAAGAGAGACCCAGTACTTC. Translating gives CASSPGLAGGRETQYF.

There are a few counts of this clone. The chain uses TRBV5-1 and TRBJ2-1; the D gene is possibly TRBD2 (6 bases). The V end lost 2 bases, the J end lost 0 bases, and 24 bases lay between the germline ends. The CDR3 totals 20 residues. Germline V gene lookup returns CDR1 SGHRS and CDR2 YFSETQ. As DNA, the CDR3 is TGCGCCAGCAGCTTAGGACCCGGGAGAACACTTTGGGGCTCCTACAATGAGCAGTTCTTC. The encoded protein is CASSLGPGRTLWGSYNEQFF.

The chain links TRBV10-1 to TRBJ2-7; 12 nucleotides align to TRBD2. CDR1 is WNHNN and CDR2 is SYGVQD in the germline V gene (reference sequence). CDR3 length equals 16 residues. Germline trimming cut 2 bases from V and 1 base from J; bases unmatched to any gene: 3. The CDR3 DNA follows: TGCGCCAGCAGTGAGGGACTAGCGGGGATTTCCTACGAGCAGTACTTC. Residues: CASSEGLAGISYEQYF.